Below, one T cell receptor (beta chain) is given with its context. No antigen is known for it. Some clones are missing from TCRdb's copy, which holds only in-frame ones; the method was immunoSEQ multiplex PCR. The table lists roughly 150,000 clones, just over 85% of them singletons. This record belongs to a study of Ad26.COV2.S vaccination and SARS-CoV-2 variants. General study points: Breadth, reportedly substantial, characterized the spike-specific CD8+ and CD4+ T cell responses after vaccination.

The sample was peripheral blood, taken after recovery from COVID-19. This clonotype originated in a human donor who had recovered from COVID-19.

This CDR3 reads CAWSVRSWDTRNYGYTF. The CDR3 nucleotides read TGTGCCTGGAGTGTACGATCGTGGGACACACGAAACTATGGCTACACCTTC. The chain couples TRBV30 to TRBJ1-2; D possibly corresponds to TRBD1 (6 bases). Trimming took 0 bases from V and 2 from J, leaving 19 bases between them. The CDR3 spans 17 residues. Germline assignment: CDR1 GTSNPN and CDR2 SVGIG (reference sequence).